The 12 T cell receptor beta chains below all came from one sample that was sequenced in a study of T cell repertoires in cytomegalovirus infection. TCRdb called the reads again in MiXCR, with one record for every CDR3 protein. The sample records approximately 290,000 distinct CDR3 sequences, about 26% being singletons. The sample consisted of PBMCs. The receptors shown here come from a human donor in good health (CMV status not recorded). Some clones in this sample may be carry-over from other donors' samples.

V and J are TRBV27 and TRBJ2-1; no firm D call. The V end was cut by 2 bases, the J end by 5 bases, with 7 bases between. Germline assignment: CDR1 MNHEY and CDR2 SMNVEV (reference sequence). This CDR3 spans 13 amino acids. CDR3 nucleotide sequence: TGTGCCAGCAGTTTAAAGACAAACAATGAGCAGTTCTTC. Translated, it gives CASSLKTNNEQFF.

This clonotype has a handful of counts. The rearrangement uses TRBV7-8 and TRBJ2-2, with D possibly matching TRBD1 (6 bases). V was trimmed by 10 bases and J by 8 bases, leaving 32 bases between them. Germline CDR1 reads SGHVS; CDR2 reads FQNEAQ. The CDR3 spans 18 residues. CDR3 nucleotide sequence: TGTGCCAACCTCTTAAAAAGAACCGGGACACCGACACGGGGGGAGCTGTTTTTT. Amino acid sequence: CANLLKRTGTPTRGELFF.

This chain uses TRBV7-2 with TRBJ2-2, with TRBD2 matching over 10 bases. The CDR3 is made up of 16 amino acids. Germline trimming cut 3 bases from V and 2 bases from J; bases unmatched to any gene: 3. CDR1 is SGHTA, CDR2 FQGNSA, per germline. CDR3 nucleotide sequence: TGTGCCAGCAGCTTGCGGACTAGCGGAAACACCGGGGAGCTGTTTTTT. It codes for CASSLRTSGNTGELFF.

The chain uses TRBV5-1 and TRBJ2-1; D may be TRBD1 (6 bases). The germline V and J ends were trimmed by 0 bases and 4 bases, with 8 bases remaining between them. Germline CDR1 is SGHRS and CDR2 is YFSETQ. The CDR3 totals 14 residues. Here the CDR3 DNA reads TGCGCCAGCAGCTTGGGACAGGAATACAATGAGCAGTTCTTC. Translation: CASSLGQEYNEQFF. The full variable domain, in which reference TRBV5-1 and TRBJ2-1 provide the parts outside the CDR3, is KAGVTQTPRYLIKTRGQQVTLSCSPISGHRSVSWYQQTPGQGLQFLFEYFSETQRNKGNFPGRFSGRQFSNSRSEMNVSTLELGDSALYLCASSLGQEYNEQFFGPGTRLTVL.

The chain recombines TRBV7-6 with TRBJ2-7, with D perhaps being TRBD1 or TRBD2 (5 bases each). The V gene lost 3 bases and the J gene lost 4 bases, with 13 bases spanning the gap. CDR1 is SGHVS and CDR2 is FNYEAQ in the germline V gene. This CDR3 has 14 residues. CDR3 residues: CASSLGPGQYEQYF. The CDR3 DNA sequence: TGTGCCAGCAGCTTGGGACCCGGGCAATACGAGCAGTACTTC.

This clonotype was seen a few times. The chain links TRBV20-1 to TRBJ2-6, with 12 bases that match TRBD1. Germline CDR1 is DFQATT and CDR2 is SNEGSKA (reference sequence). There are 17 residues in the CDR3. Trimming took 3 bases from V and 4 from J; bases not matched to a gene: 7. As DNA, the CDR3 is TGCAGTGCTAGGGCCGGGACAGGGGGCTCGGGGGCCAACGTCCTGACTTTC. It codes for CSARAGTGGSGANVLTF.

With respect to this clonotype: This could be a read error, since a much larger clone is one nucleotide away. The rearrangement uses TRBV7-3 and TRBJ2-1, with 10 nucleotides matching TRBD1. The CDR3 extends over 14 amino acids. Trimming at V came to 3 bases and at J to 9 bases, leaving 5 bases not matched to a gene. Germline CDR1 is SGHTA and CDR2 is FQGTGA. CDR3 coding DNA: TGTGCCAGCAGCTTGGACAGGGGGTTCGGTGAGCAGTTCTTC. As protein: CASSLDRGFGEQFF.

This clonotype has more than one count but fewer than ten. J is TRBJ2-7 and V is TRBV27; 8 positions agree with TRBD2. The length of the CDR3 is 15 residues. V was clipped by 2 bases and J by 2 bases; unmatched bases: 5. From germline, CDR1 is MNHEY and CDR2 SMNVEV (reference sequence). CDR3 region: CASSLTAGATYEQYF. The CDR3 bases are TGTGCCAGCAGTTTAACAGCGGGAGCGACCTACGAGCAGTACTTC.

The chain employs TRBV20-1 and TRBJ2-1; D unclear. Germline loops: CDR1 DFQATT, CDR2 SNEGSKA (reference sequence). The germline V and J ends were trimmed by 3 bases and 7 bases, with 10 bases remaining between them. The CDR3 consists of 12 residues. CDR3 bases: TGCAGTGCTAGGGGCGAGGTGAATGAGCAGTTCTTC. The encoded protein is CSARGEVNEQFF.

The count of this clonotype is one. The V gene is TRBV29-1, the J gene TRBJ2-3, with TRBD1 matching over 8 bases. Losses at the gene ends were 8 bases for V and 0 bases for J; bases not matched to a gene: 1. The CDR3 loop spans 12 amino acids. CDR1 SQVTM and CDR2 ANQGSEA come from the germline V gene. CDR3 residues: CSHRGSTDTQYF. The CDR3 coding sequence is TGCAGCCACAGGGGGAGCACAGATACGCAGTATTTT.

The V gene is TRBV6-5, the J gene TRBJ2-5; D is perhaps TRBD1 or TRBD2 (5 bases each). The length of the CDR3 is 17 residues. Trimming pared 0 bases from V and 5 bases from J, leaving 19 bases between. CDR1 is MNHEY and CDR2 is SVGAGI in the germline V gene. CDR3 coding DNA: TGTGCCAGCAGTTACTCCATCTCTGGGACGACGGGGGAGACCCAGTACTTC. This gives the protein CASSYSISGTTGETQYF.

This clonotype showed up many times. The chain employs TRBV2 and TRBJ1-2; TRBD1 agrees at 12 bases. With V trimmed by 5 bases and J by 8 bases, 6 bases remained unmatched. Germline CDR1 is SNHLY and CDR2 is FYNNEI. This CDR3 comprises 14 residues. CDR3 amino acids: CASSLGQGAAGYTF. Written as DNA, the CDR3 is TGTGCCAGCAGTTTGGGACAGGGGGCGGCCGGCTACACCTTC.